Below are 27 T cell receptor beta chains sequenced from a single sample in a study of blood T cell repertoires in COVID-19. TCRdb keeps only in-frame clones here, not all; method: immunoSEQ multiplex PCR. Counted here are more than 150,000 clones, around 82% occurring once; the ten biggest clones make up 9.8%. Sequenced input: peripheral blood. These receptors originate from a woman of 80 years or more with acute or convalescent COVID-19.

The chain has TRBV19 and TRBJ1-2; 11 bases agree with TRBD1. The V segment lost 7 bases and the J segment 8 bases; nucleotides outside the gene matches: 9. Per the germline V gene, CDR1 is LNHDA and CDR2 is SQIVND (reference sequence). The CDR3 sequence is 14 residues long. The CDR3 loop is CASNLGQGALGYTF. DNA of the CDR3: TGTGCCAGTAACCTAGGACAGGGGGCACTGGGCTACACCTTC. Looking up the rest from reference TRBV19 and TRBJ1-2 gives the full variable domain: DGGITQSPKYLFRKEGQNVTLSCEQNLNHDAMYWYRQDPGQGLRLIYYSQIVNDFQKGDIAEGYSVSREKKESFPLTVTSAQKNPTAFYLCASNLGQGALGYTFGSGTRLTVV.

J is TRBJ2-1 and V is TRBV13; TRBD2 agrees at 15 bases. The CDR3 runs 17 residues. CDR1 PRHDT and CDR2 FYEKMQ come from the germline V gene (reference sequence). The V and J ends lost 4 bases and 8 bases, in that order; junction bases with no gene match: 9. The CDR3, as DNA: TGTGCCAGCAGCTACCGGACTAGCGGGGGGGTTCACGATGAGCAGTTCTTC. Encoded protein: CASSYRTSGGVHDEQFF.

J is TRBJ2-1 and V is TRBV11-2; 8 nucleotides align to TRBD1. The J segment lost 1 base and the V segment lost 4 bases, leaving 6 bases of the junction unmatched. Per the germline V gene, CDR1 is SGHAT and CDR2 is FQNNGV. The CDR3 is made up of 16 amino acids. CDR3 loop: CASSSQWTGSYNEQFF. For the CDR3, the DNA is TGTGCCAGCAGCTCCCAATGGACAGGGTCCTACAATGAGCAGTTCTTC.

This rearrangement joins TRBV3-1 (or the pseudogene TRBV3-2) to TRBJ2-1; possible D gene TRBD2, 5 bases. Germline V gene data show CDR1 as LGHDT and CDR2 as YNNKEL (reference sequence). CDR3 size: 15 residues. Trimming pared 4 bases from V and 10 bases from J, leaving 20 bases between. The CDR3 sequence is CASSPADRPYWEQFF. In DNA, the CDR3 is TGTGCCAGCAGCCCAGCGGATCGCCCTTATTGGGAGCAGTTCTTC.

The CDR3 DNA follows: TGTGCCAGCAGCTTAGATCTTCCCGGTGGCAATGAGCAGTTCTTC. Protein sequence: CASSLDLPGGNEQFF. This chain connects TRBV11-2 to TRBJ2-1; D unresolved. With 0 bases removed from V and 6 bases from J, the gap between germline ends came to 12 bases. This CDR3 has 15 amino acids. Germline V gene sequence: CDR1 SGHAT, CDR2 FQNNGV.

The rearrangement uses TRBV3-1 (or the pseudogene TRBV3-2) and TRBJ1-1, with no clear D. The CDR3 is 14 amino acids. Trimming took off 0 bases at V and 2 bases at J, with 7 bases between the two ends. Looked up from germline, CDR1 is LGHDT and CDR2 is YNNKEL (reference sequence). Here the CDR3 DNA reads TGTGCCAGCAGCCAAGACAGGCCTAACACTGAAGCTTTCTTT. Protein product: CASSQDRPNTEAFF.

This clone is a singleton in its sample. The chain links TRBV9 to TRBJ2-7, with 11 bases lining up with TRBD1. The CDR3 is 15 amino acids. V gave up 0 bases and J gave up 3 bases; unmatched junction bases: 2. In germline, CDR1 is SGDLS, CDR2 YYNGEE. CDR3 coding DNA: TGTGCCAGCAGCGTAGCCGGGACAGGGGGCTACGAGCAGTACTTC. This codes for CASSVAGTGGYEQYF.

Written as DNA, the CDR3 is TGTGCCAGTAGAACTGCACTAGCGGGGAGCGAGCAGTACTTC. It codes for CASRTALAGSEQYF. V and J are TRBV19 and TRBJ2-7; 10 bases map to TRBD2. CDR1 and CDR2 (germline): LNHDA, SQIVND (reference sequence). J gave up 6 bases and V 6 bases, and 8 bases lay outside the gene matches. The length of the CDR3 is 14 residues.

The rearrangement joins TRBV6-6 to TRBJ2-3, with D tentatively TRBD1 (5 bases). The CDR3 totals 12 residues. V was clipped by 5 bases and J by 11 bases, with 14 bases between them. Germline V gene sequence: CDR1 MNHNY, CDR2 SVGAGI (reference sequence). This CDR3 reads CASSPRAGWQYF. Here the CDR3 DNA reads TGTGCCAGCAGTCCGAGAGCAGGGTGGCAGTATTTT.

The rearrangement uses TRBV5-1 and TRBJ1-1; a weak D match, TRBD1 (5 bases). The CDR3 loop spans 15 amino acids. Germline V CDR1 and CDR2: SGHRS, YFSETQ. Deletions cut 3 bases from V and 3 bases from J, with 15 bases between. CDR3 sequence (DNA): TGCGCCAGCAGCTACAACCTGGCGGGGGACACTGAAGCTTTCTTT. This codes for CASSYNLAGDTEAFF.

The CDR3 protein is CASSEGTAGNEKLFF. The CDR3 nucleotides are TGTGCCAGCAGTGAGGGTACGGCGGGGAATGAAAAACTGTTTTTT. The gene calls are TRBV2 and TRBJ1-4; D uncertain. This CDR3 comprises 15 residues. Trimming shortened V by 3 bases and J by 5 bases, and 13 bases separated the two germline ends. The germline gives CDR1 SNHLY, CDR2 FYNNEI.

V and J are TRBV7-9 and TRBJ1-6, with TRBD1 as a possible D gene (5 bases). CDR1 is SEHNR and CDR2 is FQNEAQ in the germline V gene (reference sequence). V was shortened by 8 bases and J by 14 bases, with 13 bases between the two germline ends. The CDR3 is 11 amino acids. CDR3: CASRGDGTLHF. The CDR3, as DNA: TGTGCCAGCCGCGGGGACGGGACCCTCCACTTT.

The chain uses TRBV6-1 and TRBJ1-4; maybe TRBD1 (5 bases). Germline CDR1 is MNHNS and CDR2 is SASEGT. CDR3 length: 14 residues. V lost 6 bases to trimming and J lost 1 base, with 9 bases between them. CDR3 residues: CASSQGLTNEKLFF. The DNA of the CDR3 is TGTGCCAGCAGCCAGGGCTTAACTAATGAAAAACTGTTTTTT.

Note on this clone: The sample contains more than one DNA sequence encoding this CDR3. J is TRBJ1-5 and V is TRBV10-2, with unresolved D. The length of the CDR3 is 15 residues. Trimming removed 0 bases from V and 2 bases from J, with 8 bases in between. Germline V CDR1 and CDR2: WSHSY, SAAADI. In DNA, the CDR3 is TGCGCCAGCAGTGAGTCGGGCCATCGCAATCAGCCCCAGCATTTT. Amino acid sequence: CASSESGHRNQPQHF.

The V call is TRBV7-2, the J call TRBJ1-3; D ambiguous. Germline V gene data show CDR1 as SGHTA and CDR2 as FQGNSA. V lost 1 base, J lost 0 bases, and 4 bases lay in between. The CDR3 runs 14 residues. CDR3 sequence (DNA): TGTGCCAGCAGCTTAGTATCCTCTGGAAACACCATATATTTT. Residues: CASSLVSSGNTIYF.

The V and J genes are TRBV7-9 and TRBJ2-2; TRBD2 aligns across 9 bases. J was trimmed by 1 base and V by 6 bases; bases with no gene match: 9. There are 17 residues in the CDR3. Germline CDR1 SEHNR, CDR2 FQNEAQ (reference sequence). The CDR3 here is CASSPIRLAVNTGELFF. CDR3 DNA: TGTGCCAGCAGTCCCATACGACTAGCGGTGAACACCGGGGAGCTGTTTTTT.

DNA for the CDR3: TGTGCCAGCAGTGAACAGGGTCAGGACACTGAAGCTTTCTTT. It is translated as CASSEQGQDTEAFF. J is TRBJ1-1 and V is TRBV6-1, with D maybe TRBD1 (5 bases). The germline CDR1 and CDR2 sequences are MNHNS and SASEGT. The CDR3 has 14 residues. Trimming left V 2 bases short and J 3 bases short, with 10 bases between.

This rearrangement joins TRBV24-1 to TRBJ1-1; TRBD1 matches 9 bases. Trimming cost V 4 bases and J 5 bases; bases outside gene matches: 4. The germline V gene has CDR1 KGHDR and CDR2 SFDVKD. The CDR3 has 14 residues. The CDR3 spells CATSDAGTGTEAFF. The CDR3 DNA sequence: TGTGCCACCAGTGACGCCGGGACAGGGACTGAAGCTTTCTTT.

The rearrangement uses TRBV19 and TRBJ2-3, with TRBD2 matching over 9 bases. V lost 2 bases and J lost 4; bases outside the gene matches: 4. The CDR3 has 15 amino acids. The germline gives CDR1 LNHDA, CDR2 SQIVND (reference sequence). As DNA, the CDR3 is TGTGCCAGTAGTATAACCAGCGGGAGGTCAGATACGCAGTATTTT. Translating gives CASSITSGRSDTQYF. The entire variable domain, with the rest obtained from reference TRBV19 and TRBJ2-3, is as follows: DGGITQSPKYLFRKEGQNVTLSCEQNLNHDAMYWYRQDPGQGLRLIYYSQIVNDFQKGDIAEGYSVSREKKESFPLTVTSAQKNPTAFYLCASSITSGRSDTQYFGPGTRLTVL.

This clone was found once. Written as DNA, the CDR3 is TGCGCCAGCAGCCAAGATCCAGCGACGTACAATGAGCAGTTCTTC. It yields the protein CASSQDPATYNEQFF. The chain recombines TRBV4-1 with TRBJ2-1; D not resolved. Per the germline V gene, CDR1 is MGHRA and CDR2 is YSYEKL. Trimming took 0 bases from V and 4 from J, leaving 10 bases between them. The CDR3 has 15 residues.

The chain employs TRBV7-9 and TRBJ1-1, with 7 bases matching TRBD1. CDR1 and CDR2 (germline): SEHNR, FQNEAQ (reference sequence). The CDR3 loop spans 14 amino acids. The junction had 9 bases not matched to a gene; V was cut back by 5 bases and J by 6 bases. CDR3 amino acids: CASSPPGQYAEAFF. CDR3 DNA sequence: TGTGCCAGCAGCCCACCGGGACAGTACGCTGAAGCTTTCTTT.

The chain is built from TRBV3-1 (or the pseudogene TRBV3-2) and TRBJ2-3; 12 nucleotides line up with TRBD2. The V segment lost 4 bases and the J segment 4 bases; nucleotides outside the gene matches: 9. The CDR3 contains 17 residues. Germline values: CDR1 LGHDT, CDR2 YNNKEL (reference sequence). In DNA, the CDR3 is TGTGCCAGCAGCCGGGCTAGCGGGGGGGCCCTTTCAGATACGCAGTATTTT. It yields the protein CASSRASGGALSDTQYF.

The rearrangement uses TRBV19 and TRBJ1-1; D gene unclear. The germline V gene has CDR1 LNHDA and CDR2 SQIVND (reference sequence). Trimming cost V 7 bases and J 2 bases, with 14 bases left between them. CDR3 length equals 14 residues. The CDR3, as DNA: TGTGCCAGTAACCTCGGCAGGTTAAACACTGAAGCTTTCTTT. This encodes CASNLGRLNTEAFF.

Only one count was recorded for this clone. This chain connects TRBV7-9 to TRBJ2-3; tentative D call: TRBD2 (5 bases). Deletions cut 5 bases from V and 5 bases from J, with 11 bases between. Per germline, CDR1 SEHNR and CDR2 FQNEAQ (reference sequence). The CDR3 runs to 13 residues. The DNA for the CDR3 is TGTGCCAGCAGCCCGGACTTGGGAGATACGCAGTATTTT. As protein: CASSPDLGDTQYF.

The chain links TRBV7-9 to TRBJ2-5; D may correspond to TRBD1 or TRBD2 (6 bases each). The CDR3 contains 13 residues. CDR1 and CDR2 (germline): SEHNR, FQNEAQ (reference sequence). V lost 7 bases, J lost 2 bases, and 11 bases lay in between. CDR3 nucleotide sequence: TGTGCCAGCACCAAGGGGGGACAAGAGACCCAGTACTTC. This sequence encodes CASTKGGQETQYF.

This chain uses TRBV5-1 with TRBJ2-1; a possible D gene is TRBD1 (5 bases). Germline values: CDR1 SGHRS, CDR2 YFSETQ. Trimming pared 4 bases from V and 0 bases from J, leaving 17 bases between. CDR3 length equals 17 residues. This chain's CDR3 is CASSPDWGKSSYNEQFF. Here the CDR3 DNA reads TGCGCCAGCAGCCCGGATTGGGGCAAGAGCTCCTACAATGAGCAGTTCTTC.

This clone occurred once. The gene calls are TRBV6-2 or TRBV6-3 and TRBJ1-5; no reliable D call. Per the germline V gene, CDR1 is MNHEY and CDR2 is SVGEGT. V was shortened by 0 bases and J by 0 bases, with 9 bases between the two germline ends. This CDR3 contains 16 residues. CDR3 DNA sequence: TGTGCCAGCAGTTACTCCCCGGGTTATAGCAATCAGCCCCAGCATTTT. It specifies CASSYSPGYSNQPQHF.